This TCR beta chain was identified in a study of OX40 agonist ivuxolimab in advanced cancers. Overall study results and limits: By week 6 at 0.1 to 3.0 mg/kg, blood CD4+ and CD8+ T cells had expanded clonally.

Comments on this clone: The antigen is not known.

The germline V and J ends were trimmed by 5 bases and 6 bases, with 13 bases remaining between them. The length of the CDR3 is 14 residues. Germline V gives CDR1 MDHEN, CDR2 SYDVKM. Method: immunoSEQ multiplex PCR; TCRdb's copy keeps in-frame clones and lacks some. The repertoire holds 99,000 or so clones, with roughly 95% as singletons. The TCR originated in an adult with an advanced solid tumor such as melanoma, head and neck, liver or kidney cancer. This chain connects TRBV28 to TRBJ1-4; the D is unclear. The source was CD4+ or CD8+ T cells sorted from blood, collected in a trial of the OX40 agonist ivuxolimab. CDR3 sequence: CASSPGRPDEKLFF. The DNA of the CDR3 is TGTGCCAGCAGTCCCGGACGCCCGGATGAAAAACTGTTTTTT. Full variable domain (rest looked up from reference TRBV28 and TRBJ1-4): DVKVTQSSRYLVKRTGEKVFLECVQDMDHENMFWYRQDPGLGLRLIYFSYDVKMKEKGDIPEGYSVSREKKERFSLILESASTNQTSMYLCASSPGRPDEKLFFGSGTQLSVL.